These T cell receptor beta chains were read from a single sample in a study of cytomegalovirus exposure and HLA in healthy donors. The table came from immunoSEQ multiplex PCR; TCRdb's copy has only in-frame clones and leaves some out. The table has under 150,000 clones, around 84% seen once. The sequencing sample was made of PBMCs. Receptor source: a woman aged 30 to 39 in good health and CMV-seropositive. The conserved cysteine and the conserved F or W are not part of the CDR3 here. The order of the fields is D gene, J gene, V gene, CDR3 protein. D genes are given only for firm matches.

>TRBD1|TRBJ2-7|TRBV2
ASSADRGPYEQY
>.|TRBJ2-7|TRBV4-3
ASSQDRTKTPEQY
>.|TRBJ2-7|TRBV7-9
ASSPRSGGTEQY
>TRBD2|TRBJ2-2|TRBV4-2
ASSPGRVNTGELF
>.|TRBJ2-2|TRBV7-6
ASSLVGGQNTGELF
>TRBD1|TRBJ2-2|TRBV4-2
ASSQAMGQGAGTGELF
>.|TRBJ2-1|TRBV9
ASSVAGGHYNEQF
>TRBD2|TRBJ2-1|TRBV5-1
ASSIGGAPNEQF
>TRBD1|TRBJ1-4|TRBV4-2
ASSQAGTGDEKLF
>.|TRBJ1-1|TRBV5-5
ASTPVGRATEAF
>TRBD1|TRBJ2-5|TRBV10-1
ASKRDRGQETQY
>TRBD2|TRBJ2-1|TRBV6-5
ASSYYIGTSEEQF
>.|TRBJ2-2|TRBV7-3
ASSLWPPSGHTSTGELF
>.|TRBJ1-4|TRBV4-2
ASSQSLGAGDEELF
>.|TRBJ2-3|TRBV5-5
ASSFGGTDTQY
>TRBD2|TRBJ2-7|TRBV27
ASSLVGSGGTYEQY
>TRBD2|TRBJ2-1|TRBV4-3
ASSQDGLAGARYNEQF
>.|TRBJ2-6|TRBV19
ASSKDPSSGANVLT
>TRBD1|TRBJ2-7|TRBV5-4
ASSGTGAGYEQY
>TRBD1|TRBJ1-2|TRBV11-2
ASSSGQGVLYGYT
>.|TRBJ1-5|TRBV4-2
ASSLWLGGNQPQH